This TCR beta chain was identified in a study of cytotoxic CD8 clonotypes in ibrutinib-treated CLL. This clone was counted only a few times. Assay: immunoSEQ multiplex PCR; the TCRdb copy retains only in-frame clones and omits some. This sample has some 23,000 clones, with approximately 67% found just once. V was trimmed by 4 bases and J by 1 base, leaving 6 bases between them. The CDR3 sequence is 12 residues long. Looked up from germline, CDR1 is SGHRS and CDR2 is YFSETQ. The specimen comprised PBMCs, sampled at disease progression, from a patient treated with ibrutinib. This TCR was recovered from a human donor with chronic lymphocytic leukemia. V and J are TRBV5-1 and TRBJ2-7; D gene uncertain. The chain's CDR3 is CASSRVSYEQYF. CDR3 DNA: TGCGCCAGCAGCCGAGTATCCTACGAGCAGTACTTC.